Shown below are 10 T cell receptor beta chains from a single sample sequenced in a study of cytomegalovirus exposure and HLA in healthy donors. PCR employed 60 Vbeta and 13 Jbeta primers. Sequencing was performed with immunoSEQ multiplex PCR; in TCRdb, only in-frame clones are kept and a portion is missing. The top ten clones hold roughly 1.2% of a sample with roughly 100,000 clones, 70% to 80% of them seen once. Sequencing was performed on PBMCs. These receptors were taken from a man aged 35 to 55 in good health and CMV-seronegative.

A word on this clone: Other DNA sequences in this specimen translate into the identical CDR3. The rearrangement uses TRBV7-6 and TRBJ2-7, with TRBD1 matching 10 bases. CDR1 and CDR2 from the germline V gene are SGHVS and FNYEAQ. This CDR3 has 14 residues. Trimming removed 11 bases from V and 3 bases from J; junction bases left unmatched: 10. The CDR3 bases are TGTGCCTCCGAGACCGGGACAGGGGACTACGAGCAGTACTTC. Translated, it gives CASETGTGDYEQYF.

The chain is built from TRBV28 and TRBJ2-2; TRBD1 matches at 8 bases. Germline V gene data show CDR1 as MDHEN and CDR2 as SYDVKM. The V gene end was trimmed by 5 bases and the J gene end by 3 bases; junction bases not matched to a gene: 8. The CDR3 covers 16 residues. The CDR3 DNA reads TGTGCCAGCAGTGGTGCCGGGACAGGACACACCGGGGAGCTGTTTTTT. As protein: CASSGAGTGHTGELFF. The variable domain in full, with the rest retrieved from reference TRBV28 and TRBJ2-2, is DVKVTQSSRYLVKRTGEKVFLECVQDMDHENMFWYRQDPGLGLRLIYFSYDVKMKEKGDIPEGYSVSREKKERFSLILESASTNQTSMYLCASSGAGTGHTGELFFGEGSRLTVL.

The genes are TRBV4-1 and TRBJ2-7; 7 bases line up with TRBD1. The ends lost 4 bases at V and 6 bases at J; junction bases unmatched: 9. The germline V gene encodes CDR1 MGHRA and CDR2 YSYEKL. CDR3 length: 14 residues. The DNA for the CDR3 is TGCGCCAGCAGCCCCCGGACAGGTCGGGCCGAGCAGTACTTC. Its translation: CASSPRTGRAEQYF.

This sequence joins TRBV14 and TRBJ1-4; no clear D gene. The CDR3 consists of 16 residues. Trimming removed 0 bases at V and 7 bases at J, with 15 bases between. The germline V gene encodes CDR1 SGHDN and CDR2 FVKESK. This CDR3 reads CASSQDLGRRGEKLFF. CDR3 DNA: TGTGCCAGCAGCCAAGATCTTGGCAGACGGGGTGAAAAACTGTTTTTT.

The J gene is TRBJ2-1, the V gene TRBV7-3, with 10 bases aligning to TRBD2. The J segment lost 6 bases and the V segment lost 0 bases, leaving 2 bases of the junction unmatched. The CDR3 is 15 residues long. Germline V gene sequence: CDR1 SGHTA, CDR2 FQGTGA. CDR3 region: CASSLTSGGTNEQFF. The CDR3 DNA reads TGTGCCAGCAGCTTAACTAGCGGGGGGACCAATGAGCAGTTCTTC.

The sample holds a few counts of this clone. The rearrangement uses TRBV28 and TRBJ2-3; a possible D gene is TRBD1 (6 bases). CDR3 length: 15 amino acids. Between the trimmed V and J ends, which lost 6 bases and 0 bases, there was a span of 13 bases. From germline, CDR1 is MDHEN and CDR2 SYDVKM. The CDR3 sequence: CASSRTVTSTDTQYF. The CDR3 region has the DNA TGTGCCAGCAGCAGGACAGTTACTAGCACAGATACGCAGTATTTT.

This clone was detected only once. V gene TRBV6-6 combines with J gene TRBJ2-2; 11 bases are a match to TRBD1. CDR1 and CDR2 (germline): MNHNY, SVGAGI (reference sequence). The trim removed 7 bases at V and 4 bases at J, leaving 8 bases unmatched. The length of the CDR3 is 16 residues. The CDR3 region has the DNA TGTGCCAGCACCACTTCCGGGACAGGGGGCACCGGGGAGCTGTTTTTT. Residues: CASTTSGTGGTGELFF.

The V and J genes are TRBV6-5 and TRBJ1-5; the match to TRBD1 covers 12 bases. The CDR3 consists of 15 residues. The V segment lost 8 bases and the J segment 1 base; nucleotides outside the gene matches: 3. Germline assignment: CDR1 MNHEY and CDR2 SVGAGI. The CDR3 nucleotides read TGTGCCAGCGGGACAGGGGGCTTAAGCAATCAGCCCCAGCATTTT. This gives the protein CASGTGGLSNQPQHF.

This chain connects TRBV9 to TRBJ1-3; D unclear. Germline CDR1 reads SGDLS; CDR2 reads YYNGEE. This CDR3 is 14 amino acids long. Trimming removed 4 bases at V and 0 bases at J, with 8 bases between. The CDR3 nucleotides read TGTGCCAGCAGCAGAGACATCTCTGGAAACACCATATATTTT. It is translated as CASSRDISGNTIYF. The full variable domain, rest sourced from reference TRBV9 and TRBJ1-3, is DSGVTQTPKHLITATGQRVTLRCSPRSGDLSVYWYQQSLDQGLQFLIQYYNGEERAKGNILERFSAQQFPDLHSELNLSSLELGDSALYFCASSRDISGNTIYFGEGSWLTVV.

The genes are TRBV2 and TRBJ1-1, with D tentatively TRBD1 (5 bases). Germline loops: CDR1 SNHLY, CDR2 FYNNEI. V was cut by 7 bases and J by 1 base, with 13 bases left in between. CDR3 length: 14 amino acids. CDR3 in DNA: TGTGCCAGCACCAGAAGTCAGGGGAACACTGAAGCTTTCTTT. It translates to CASTRSQGNTEAFF.